This passage covers 8 T cell receptor beta chains from one sample sequenced in a study of T cell responses to AZD1222 COVID-19 vaccine. The assay was immunoSEQ multiplex PCR, and TCRdb's table has in-frame clones only and misses some. In the table there are under 50,000 clones, 70% to 90% of which are singletons. The sequencing used peripheral blood, collected 28 days after the second AZD1222 dose. The source is an adult who received the AZD1222 COVID-19 vaccine.

This clone appeared a few times. This sequence joins TRBV2 and TRBJ1-6, with D possibly matching TRBD1 (5 bases). Germline V gene sequence: CDR1 SNHLY, CDR2 FYNNEI. Trimming took 6 bases from V and 9 from J, leaving 18 bases between them. This CDR3 contains 15 residues. The CDR3 sequence: CASSFPPFQGSPLHF. CDR3 bases: TGTGCCAGCAGCTTCCCTCCCTTCCAGGGTTCACCCCTCCACTTT. Full variable domain (remainder filled in from reference TRBV2 and TRBJ1-6): EPEVTQTPSHQVTQMGQEVILRCVPISNHLYFYWYRQILGQKVEFLVSFYNNEISEKSEIFDDQFSVERPDGSNFTLKIRSTKLEDSAMYFCASSFPPFQGSPLHFGNGTRLTVT.

The chain combines TRBV6-6 with TRBJ2-2; tentative D call: TRBD2 (6 bases). CDR1 and CDR2 (germline): MNHNY, SVGAGI (reference sequence). This CDR3 has 13 amino acids. V was shortened by 7 bases and J by 6 bases, with 12 bases between the two germline ends. CDR3 residues: CASNHGSAGELFF. The CDR3 region has the DNA TGTGCCAGCAATCACGGGAGCGCCGGGGAGCTGTTTTTT.

The rearrangement uses TRBV30 and TRBJ1-3; 8 nucleotides match TRBD1. The CDR3 runs 20 residues. Germline trimming cut 5 bases from V and 2 bases from J; bases unmatched to any gene: 23. Germline V CDR1 and CDR2: GTSNPN, SVGIG (reference sequence). CDR3 loop: CAWGGRGTGAVALAGNTIYF. The CDR3 region has the DNA TGTGCCTGGGGGGGTCGAGGGACAGGAGCGGTAGCCTTGGCTGGAAACACCATATATTTT.

V gene TRBV19 combines with J gene TRBJ1-4; 7 nucleotides match TRBD1. The junction had 16 bases not matched to a gene; V was cut back by 10 bases and J by 8 bases. CDR1 and CDR2 (germline): LNHDA, SQIVND (reference sequence). CDR3 length: 15 amino acids. The CDR3 bases are TGTGCCACCCGGGGGACAGACTTCGCGGGGGAAAAACTGTTTTTT. The encoded protein is CATRGTDFAGEKLFF.

V gene TRBV28 combines with J gene TRBJ1-5; the D gene is possibly TRBD1 (6 bases). V was cut by 5 bases and J by 6 bases, with 20 bases left in between. CDR1 is MDHEN, CDR2 SYDVKM, per germline. CDR3 length: 16 residues. CDR3 coding DNA: TGTGCCAGCAGTCCCTTCAGCGGGCAGGGGAGTCAGCCCCAGCATTTT. This translates into CASSPFSGQGSQPQHF.

V usage is TRBV4-2 and J usage is TRBJ1-3, with D tentatively TRBD1 (6 bases). The CDR3 is 16 residues long. CDR1 is LGHNA, CDR2 YNFKEQ, per germline. Trimming cost V 0 bases and J 4 bases, with 13 bases left between them. The CDR3 protein is CASSQDFQGSGNTIYF. The CDR3 coding sequence is TGTGCCAGCAGCCAAGATTTTCAGGGGTCGGGAAACACCATATATTTT.

The rearrangement uses TRBV6-5 and TRBJ1-2; 7 positions match TRBD1. CDR3 size: 13 residues. The germline V gene encodes CDR1 MNHEY and CDR2 SVGAGI. The V and J ends lost 0 bases and 7 bases, in that order; junction bases with no gene match: 2. DNA of the CDR3: TGTGCCAGCAGTTACTCGGGACAGTTTGGCTACACCTTC. Its protein is CASSYSGQFGYTF.

CDR3 sequence: CASSLREGNEQFF. The CDR3 region has the DNA TGTGCCAGCAGCCTTCGGGAGGGCAATGAGCAGTTCTTC. V and J are TRBV3-1 (or the pseudogene TRBV3-2) and TRBJ2-1, with 8 bases aligning to TRBD2. Germline V gene sequence: CDR1 LGHDT, CDR2 YNNKEL (reference sequence). Trimming removed 4 bases from V and 6 bases from J; junction bases left unmatched: 2. The CDR3 is 13 amino acids.